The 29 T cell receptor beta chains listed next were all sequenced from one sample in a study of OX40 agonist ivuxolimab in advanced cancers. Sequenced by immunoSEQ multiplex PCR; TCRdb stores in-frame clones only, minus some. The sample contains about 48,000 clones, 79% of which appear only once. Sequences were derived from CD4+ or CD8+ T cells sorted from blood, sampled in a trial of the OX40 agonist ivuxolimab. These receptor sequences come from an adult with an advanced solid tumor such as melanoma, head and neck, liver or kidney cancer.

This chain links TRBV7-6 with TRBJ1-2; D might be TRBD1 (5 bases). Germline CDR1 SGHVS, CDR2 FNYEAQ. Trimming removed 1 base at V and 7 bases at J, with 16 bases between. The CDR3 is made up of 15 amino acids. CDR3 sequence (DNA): TGTGCCAGCAGCTTAGAGGGCCAGGGCTTCACTGGCTACACCTTC. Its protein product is CASSLEGQGFTGYTF.

CDR3: CASSVRTGGHEQYF. CDR3 bases: TGCGCCAGCAGCGTTAGAACAGGAGGACACGAGCAGTACTTC. The chain joins TRBV4-3 to TRBJ2-7; D may match TRBD1 or TRBD2 (5 bases each). This CDR3 comprises 14 residues. The germline gives CDR1 LGHNA, CDR2 YSLEER. V was trimmed by 5 bases and J by 5 bases, leaving 16 bases between them.

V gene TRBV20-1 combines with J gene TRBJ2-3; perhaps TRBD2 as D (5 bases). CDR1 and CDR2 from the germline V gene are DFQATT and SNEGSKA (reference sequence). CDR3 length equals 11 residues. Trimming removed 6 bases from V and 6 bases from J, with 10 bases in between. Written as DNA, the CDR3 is TGCAGTGCCCCGACGGGGGATACGCAGTATTTT. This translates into CSAPTGDTQYF.

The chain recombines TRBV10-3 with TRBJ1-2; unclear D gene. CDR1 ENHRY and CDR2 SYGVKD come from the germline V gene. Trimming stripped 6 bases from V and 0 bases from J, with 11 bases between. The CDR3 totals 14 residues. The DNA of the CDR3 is TGTGCCATCAGCGACGGTAGGACTAACTATGGCTACACCTTC. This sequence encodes CAISDGRTNYGYTF.

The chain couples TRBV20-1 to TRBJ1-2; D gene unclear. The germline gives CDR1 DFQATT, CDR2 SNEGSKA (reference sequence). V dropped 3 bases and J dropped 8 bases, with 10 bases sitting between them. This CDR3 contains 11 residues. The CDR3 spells CSASRGQGYTF. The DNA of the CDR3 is TGCAGTGCTAGCAGAGGGCAAGGCTACACCTTC.

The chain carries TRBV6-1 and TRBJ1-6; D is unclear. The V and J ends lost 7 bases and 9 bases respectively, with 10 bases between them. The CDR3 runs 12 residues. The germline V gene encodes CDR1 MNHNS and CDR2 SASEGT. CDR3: CASTAGPSPLHF. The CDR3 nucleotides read TGTGCCAGCACTGCCGGACCTTCACCCCTCCACTTT.

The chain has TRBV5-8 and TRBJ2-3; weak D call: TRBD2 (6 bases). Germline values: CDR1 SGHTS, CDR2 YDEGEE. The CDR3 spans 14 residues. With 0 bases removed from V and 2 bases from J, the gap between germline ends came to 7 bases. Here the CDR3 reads CASSLGGVTDTQYF. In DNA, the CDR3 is TGTGCCAGCAGCTTGGGGGGGGTCACAGATACGCAGTATTTT.

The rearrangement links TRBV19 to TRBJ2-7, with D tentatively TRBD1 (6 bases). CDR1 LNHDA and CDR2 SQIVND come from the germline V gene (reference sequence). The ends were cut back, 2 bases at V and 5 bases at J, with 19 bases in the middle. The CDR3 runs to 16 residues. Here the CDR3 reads CASSISPGHPLDEQYF. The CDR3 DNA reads TGTGCCAGTAGTATAAGTCCGGGACACCCTTTAGACGAGCAGTACTTC.

In DNA, the CDR3 is TGTGCCAGCAGCTTAGATAGCGGGAGGGACAATGAGCAGTTCTTC. Amino acids: CASSLDSGRDNEQFF. The chain couples TRBV11-3 to TRBJ2-1; 11 bases match TRBD2. The germline gives CDR1 SGHNT, CDR2 YENEEA. CDR3 length: 15 amino acids. The ends lost 0 bases at V and 5 bases at J; junction bases unmatched: 0.

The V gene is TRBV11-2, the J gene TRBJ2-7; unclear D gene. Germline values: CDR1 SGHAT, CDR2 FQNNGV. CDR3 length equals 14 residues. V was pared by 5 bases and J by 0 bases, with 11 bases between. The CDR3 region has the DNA TGTGCCAGCAGCCGATACCCCGACTCCTACGAGCAGTACTTC. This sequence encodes CASSRYPDSYEQYF.

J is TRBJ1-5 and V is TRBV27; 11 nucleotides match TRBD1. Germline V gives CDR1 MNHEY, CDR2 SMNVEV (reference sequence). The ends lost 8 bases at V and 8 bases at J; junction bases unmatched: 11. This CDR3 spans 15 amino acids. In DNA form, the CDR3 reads TGTGCCAGCGGCTCCGGACAGGGGGCGAGGGAGCCCCAGCATTTT. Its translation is CASGSGQGAREPQHF.

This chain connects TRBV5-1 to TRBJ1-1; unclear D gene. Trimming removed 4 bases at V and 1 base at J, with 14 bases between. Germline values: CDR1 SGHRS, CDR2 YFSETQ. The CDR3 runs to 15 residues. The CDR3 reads CASSLGLLGNTEAFF. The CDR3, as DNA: TGCGCCAGCAGCCTCGGACTCCTCGGGAACACTGAAGCTTTCTTT.

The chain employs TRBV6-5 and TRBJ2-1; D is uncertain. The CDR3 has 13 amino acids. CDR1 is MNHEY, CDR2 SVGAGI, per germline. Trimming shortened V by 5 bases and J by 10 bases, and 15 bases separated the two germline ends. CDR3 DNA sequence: TGTGCCAGCAGTCGTACAAGGGTCGGGGAGCAGTTCTTC. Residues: CASSRTRVGEQFF.

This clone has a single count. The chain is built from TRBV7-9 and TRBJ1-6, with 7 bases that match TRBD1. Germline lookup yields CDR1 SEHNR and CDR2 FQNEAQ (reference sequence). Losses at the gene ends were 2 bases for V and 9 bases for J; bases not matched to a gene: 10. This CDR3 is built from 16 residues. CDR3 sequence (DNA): TGTGCCAGCAGCTTAAGGTGGCAGGGGGACGGTTCACCCCTCCACTTT. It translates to CASSLRWQGDGSPLHF.

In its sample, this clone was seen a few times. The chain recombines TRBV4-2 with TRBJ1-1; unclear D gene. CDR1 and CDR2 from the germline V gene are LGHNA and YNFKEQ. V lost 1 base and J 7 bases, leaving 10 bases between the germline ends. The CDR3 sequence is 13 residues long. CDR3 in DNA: TGTGCCAGCAGCCAAGGGATTCAAAATGAAGCTTTCTTT. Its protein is CASSQGIQNEAFF.

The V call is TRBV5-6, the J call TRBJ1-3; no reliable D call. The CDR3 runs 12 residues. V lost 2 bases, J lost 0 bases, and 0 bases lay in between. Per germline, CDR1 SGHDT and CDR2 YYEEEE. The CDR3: CASSFSGNTIYF. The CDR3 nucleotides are TGTGCCAGCAGCTTCTCTGGAAACACCATATATTTT.

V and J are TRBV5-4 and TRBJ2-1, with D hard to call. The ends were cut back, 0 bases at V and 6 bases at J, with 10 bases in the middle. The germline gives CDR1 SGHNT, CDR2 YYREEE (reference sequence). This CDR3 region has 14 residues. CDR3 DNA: TGTGCCAGCAGCTTGGGGGATAGCCTCAATGAGCAGTTCTTC. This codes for CASSLGDSLNEQFF.

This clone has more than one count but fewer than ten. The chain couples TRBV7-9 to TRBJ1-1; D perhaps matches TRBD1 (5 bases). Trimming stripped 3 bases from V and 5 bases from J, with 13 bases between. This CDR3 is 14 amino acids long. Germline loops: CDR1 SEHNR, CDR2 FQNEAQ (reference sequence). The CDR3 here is CASSFLRDKTEAFF. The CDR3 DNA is TGTGCCAGCAGCTTCCTCAGGGATAAGACTGAAGCTTTCTTT.

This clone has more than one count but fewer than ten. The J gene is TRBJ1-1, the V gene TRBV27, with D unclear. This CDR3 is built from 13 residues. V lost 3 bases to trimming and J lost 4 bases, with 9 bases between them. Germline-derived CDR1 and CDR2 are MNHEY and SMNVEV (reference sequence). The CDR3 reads CASSFGVGTEAFF. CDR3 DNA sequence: TGTGCCAGCAGTTTTGGGGTGGGCACTGAAGCTTTCTTT.

CDR3 DNA: TGTGCCAGCAGCCTCAATCGGGGGTTCCGCGGCAATCAGCCCCAGCATTTT. It yields the protein CASSLNRGFRGNQPQHF. The genes are TRBV28 and TRBJ1-5, with D tentatively TRBD1 (5 bases). The CDR3 length is 17 residues. The V and J ends lost 6 bases and 2 bases respectively, with 20 bases between them. Germline values: CDR1 MDHEN, CDR2 SYDVKM. Using reference TRBV28 and TRBJ1-5 for the parts outside the CDR3, the full variable domain is DVKVTQSSRYLVKRTGEKVFLECVQDMDHENMFWYRQDPGLGLRLIYFSYDVKMKEKGDIPEGYSVSREKKERFSLILESASTNQTSMYLCASSLNRGFRGNQPQHFGDGTRLSIL.

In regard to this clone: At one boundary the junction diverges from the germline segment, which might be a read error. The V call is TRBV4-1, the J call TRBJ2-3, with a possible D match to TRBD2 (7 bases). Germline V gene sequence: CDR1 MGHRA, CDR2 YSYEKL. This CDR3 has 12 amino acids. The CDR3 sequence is CASSQEWGGPVF. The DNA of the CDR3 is TGCGCCAGCAGCCAAGAGTGGGGGGGGCCGGTATTT.

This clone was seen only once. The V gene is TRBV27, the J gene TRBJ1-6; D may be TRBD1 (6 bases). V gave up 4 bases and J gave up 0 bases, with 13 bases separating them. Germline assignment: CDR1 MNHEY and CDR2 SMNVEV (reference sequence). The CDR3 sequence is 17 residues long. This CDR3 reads CASSYGGGSSYNSPLHF. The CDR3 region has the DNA TGTGCCAGCAGTTATGGGGGCGGTAGCTCCTATAATTCACCCCTCCACTTT.

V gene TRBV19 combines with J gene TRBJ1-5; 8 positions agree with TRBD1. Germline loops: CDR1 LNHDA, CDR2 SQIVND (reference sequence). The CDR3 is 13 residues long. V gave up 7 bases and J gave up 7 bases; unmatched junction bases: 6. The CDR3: CASNPGGQQPQHF. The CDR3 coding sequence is TGTGCCAGTAACCCAGGGGGCCAGCAGCCCCAGCATTTT.

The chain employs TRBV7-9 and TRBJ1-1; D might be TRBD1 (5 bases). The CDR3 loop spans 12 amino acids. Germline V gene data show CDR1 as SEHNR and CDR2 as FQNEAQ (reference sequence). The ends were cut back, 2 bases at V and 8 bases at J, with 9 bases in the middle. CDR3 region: CASSLSAGEAFF. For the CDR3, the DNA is TGTGCCAGCAGCTTATCGGCAGGGGAAGCTTTCTTT.

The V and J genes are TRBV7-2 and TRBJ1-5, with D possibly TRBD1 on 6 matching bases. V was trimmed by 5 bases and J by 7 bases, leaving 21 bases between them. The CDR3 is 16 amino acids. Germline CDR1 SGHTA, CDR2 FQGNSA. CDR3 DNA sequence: TGTGCCAGCAGCCCGCCTGGTGTTGGCAGGGGCCAGCCCCAGCATTTT. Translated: CASSPPGVGRGQPQHF.

The CDR3 DNA reads as TGTGCCAGCAGCTTGAGACAGGGGGCCTACGAGCAGTACTTC. Translating gives CASSLRQGAYEQYF. The V call is TRBV11-1, the J call TRBJ2-7; TRBD1 aligns across 9 bases. Germline CDR1 reads SGHAT; CDR2 reads FQDESV (reference sequence). The CDR3 is 14 residues long. Unmatched junction bases numbered 2, after V lost 3 bases and J lost 2 bases. Combining the CDR3 with reference TRBV11-1 and TRBJ2-7 gives the whole variable domain EAEVAQSPRYKITEKSQAVAFWCDPISGHATLYWYRQILGQGPELLVQFQDESVVDDSQLPKDRFSAERLKGVDSTLKIQPAELGDSAMYLCASSLRQGAYEQYFGPGTRLTVT.

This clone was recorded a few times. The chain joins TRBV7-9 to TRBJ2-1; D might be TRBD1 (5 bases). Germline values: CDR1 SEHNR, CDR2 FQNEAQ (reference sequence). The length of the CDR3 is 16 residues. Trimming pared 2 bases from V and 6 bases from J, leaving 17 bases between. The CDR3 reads CASSLNPGLGSNEQFF. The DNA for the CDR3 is TGTGCCAGCAGCTTAAATCCAGGGTTGGGGTCCAATGAGCAGTTCTTC.

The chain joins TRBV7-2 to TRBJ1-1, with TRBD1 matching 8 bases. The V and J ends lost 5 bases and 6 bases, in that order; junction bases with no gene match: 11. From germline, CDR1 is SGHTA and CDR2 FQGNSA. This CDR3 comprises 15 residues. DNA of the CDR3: TGTGCCAGCAGCCGACCAGCCCTACAGGGGGCTGAAGCTTTCTTT. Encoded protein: CASSRPALQGAEAFF.

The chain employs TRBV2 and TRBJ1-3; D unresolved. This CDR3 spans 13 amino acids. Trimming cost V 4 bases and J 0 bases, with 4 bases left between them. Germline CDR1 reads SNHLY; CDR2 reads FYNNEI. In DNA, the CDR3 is TGTGCCAGCAGTGCAAGCTCTGGAAACACCATATATTTT. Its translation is CASSASSGNTIYF.